This T cell receptor (beta chain) was sequenced for a study of post-analysis software for immune sequencing data. Prepared libraries of TCR beta cDNA carried unique molecular identifiers. MiXCR was run by TCRdb on the PCR reads, yielding one entry per CDR3 protein. The sample carries approximately 440,000 distinct CDR3 sequences, roughly 45% recorded once. Comment on this clonotype: Germline and junction disagree at one end, which may indicate a read error.

The material sequenced was blood. This clonotype was obtained from a girl between 10 and 17 years old with multiple sclerosis.

CDR3 nucleotide sequence: TGTGCCAGCAGCTCGGACAGCATGAACACTGAGGCTTTCTTT. Its protein is CASSSDSMNTEAFF. The chain links TRBV7-9 to TRBJ1-1, with D maybe TRBD1 (6 bases). Germline-derived CDR1 and CDR2 are SEHNR and FQNEAQ (reference sequence). The CDR3 is 14 amino acids.